This TCR beta chain was recorded in a study of T cell responses to AZD1222 COVID-19 vaccine. Germline V gene lookup returns CDR1 SGDLS and CDR2 YYNGEE. This CDR3 is 17 amino acids long. V lost 3 bases to trimming and J lost 6 bases; unmatched junction nucleotides: 13. Sequencing used immunoSEQ multiplex PCR; TCRdb keeps in-frame clones, though not all of them. This sample carries under 150,000 clones, 90% of them seen once, and the ten largest clones take 1.5% to 2%. Study-wide points: Vaccine-associated CD4 TCRs spanned spike, dominant at 160-218 and 743-854. A rise in Spike-specific TCR breadth and depth followed two AZD1222 doses. Among the donors, most were white British and more were female, and clonal diversity was possibly underestimated. It was only 6 or 7 AZD1222 recipients who were seropositive at baseline.

Worth noting for this clone: The antigen is not known.

The sample consisted of peripheral blood, taken 28 days after the second AZD1222 dose. The gene calls are TRBV9 and TRBJ2-1; 9 positions match TRBD2. This TCR was sampled from an adult who received the AZD1222 COVID-19 vaccine. The CDR3 coding sequence is TGTGCCAGCAGCGCCGGGGGTGGGACTAGCTTTCGCAATGAGCAGTTCTTC. Its protein product is CASSAGGGTSFRNEQFF.